This TCR beta chain is from a study of PD-L1 blockade in urothelial cancer. Across the study: Anywhere from 0 to 3 prior chemotherapy regimens had been received by patients.

Germline V gene lookup returns CDR1 MNHEY and CDR2 SVGAGI. Trimming cost V 0 bases and J 8 bases, with 13 bases left between them. CDR3 size: 15 residues. Time point described: peripheral blood 6 weeks after treatment start. Only in-frame clones appear in the TCRdb table, and some are missing; sequencing was by immunoSEQ multiplex PCR. The data show about 30,000 clones, 80% to 90% seen once. This chain joins TRBV6-5 and TRBJ1-4; weak D call: TRBD1 (5 bases). The TCR originated in a man older than 75 with urothelial cancer. Source: PBMCs, taken around atezolizumab (anti-PD-L1) treatment. This CDR3 is CASSYSGQGGEKLFF. As DNA, the CDR3 is TGTGCCAGCAGTTACTCGGGGCAGGGAGGCGAAAAACTGTTTTTT.